This T cell receptor (beta chain) was documented in a study of beta chain features in type 1 diabetes. Across the whole study: Patient and healthy donor groups were alike in age, gender and cell yields. Notes on the study in general: VDJ junctions from type 1 diabetes patients carried fewer insertions and larger deletions. In all four CD4+ subsets, TCRB CDR3 length was significantly, moderately reduced in type 1 diabetes.

The length of the CDR3 is 15 residues. Trimming pared 5 bases from V and 2 bases from J, leaving 16 bases between. Germline V gene lookup returns CDR1 SEHNR and CDR2 FQNEAQ (reference sequence). In regard to this clone: The antigen is not known.

As every portion of the isolated RNA was reverse transcribed, the sequencing read expressed TCRB transcripts. Measured with immunoSEQ multiplex PCR; TCRdb has only the in-frame clones, and not every one. The sample consists of around 430,000 clones, over 25% of them appearing once. The sample was naive CD4+ T cells from blood. The chain couples TRBV7-9 to TRBJ2-7; weak D call: TRBD1 (6 bases). The TCR originated in a man between 18 and 35 years old in good health. The CDR3 DNA follows: TGTGCCAGCAGCACCCGACAGGCTGCCCCCTACGAGCAGTACTTC. Translation: CASSTRQAAPYEQYF.